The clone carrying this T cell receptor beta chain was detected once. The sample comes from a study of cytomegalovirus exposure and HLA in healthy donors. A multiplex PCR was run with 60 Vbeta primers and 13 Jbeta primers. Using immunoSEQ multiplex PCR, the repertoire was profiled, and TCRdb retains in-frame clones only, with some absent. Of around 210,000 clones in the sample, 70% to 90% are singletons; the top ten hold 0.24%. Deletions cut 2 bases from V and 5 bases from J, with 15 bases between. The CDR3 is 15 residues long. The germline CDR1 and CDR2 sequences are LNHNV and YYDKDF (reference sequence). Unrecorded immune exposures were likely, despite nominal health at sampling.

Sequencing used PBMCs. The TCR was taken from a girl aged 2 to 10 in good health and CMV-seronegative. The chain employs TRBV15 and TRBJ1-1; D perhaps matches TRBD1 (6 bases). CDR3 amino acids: CATSRRDTGRTEAFF. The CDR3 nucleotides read TGTGCCACCAGCAGACGGGACACGGGGAGAACTGAAGCTTTCTTT.